This T cell receptor (beta chain) was recorded in a study of T-cell reconstitution after alpha-beta-depleted transplantation in children. This clonotype was counted many times. Preparation of the TCRbeta library was carried out with unique molecular identifiers. TCRdb re-derived calls from the PCR reads in MiXCR, one entry per CDR3 protein. The sample consists of over 150,000 distinct CDR3 sequences, around 7% of them appearing once. Sequencing used PBMCs from the stem cell graft donor, obtained from the stem cell graft. The receptor was derived from a human donor who donated a stem cell graft to a child with Wiskott-Aldrich syndrome.

The CDR3 DNA reads as TGTGCCAGCAGCTTAGCTTCACCTCAATCAGATACGCAGTATTTT. Protein sequence: CASSLASPQSDTQYF. The V call is TRBV7-9, the J call TRBJ2-3; D not resolved. This CDR3 contains 15 residues. Germline-derived CDR1 and CDR2 are SEHNR and FQNEAQ (reference sequence). The V gene lost 0 bases and the J gene lost 4 bases, with 11 bases spanning the gap. Looking up the rest from reference TRBV7-9 and TRBJ2-3 gives the full variable domain: DTGVSQNPRHKITKRGQNVTFRCDPISEHNRLYWYRQTLGQGPEFLTYFQNEAQLEKSRLLSDRFSAERPKGSFSTLEIQRTEQGDSAMYLCASSLASPQSDTQYFGPGTRLTVL.